The 15 T cell receptor beta chains given below trace back to one sample, sequenced in a study. TCRdb re-called the 5' RACE reads with MiXCR, one entry per CDR3 protein. The sample consists of roughly 30,000 distinct CDR3 sequences, 20% to 30% of them appearing once. Cells sorted as Tregs were CD4+, CD25+ and CD127-/low. The specimen sequenced was tumor-infiltrating Tregs sorted from the breast tumor. Receptor source: a female donor with breast cancer.

V and J are TRBV5-1 and TRBJ1-1; D call uncertain. V was clipped by 5 bases and J by 1 base, with 12 bases between them. Germline CDR1 SGHRS, CDR2 YFSETQ. The CDR3 runs 14 residues. CDR3 sequence (DNA): TGCGCCAGCAGTCGGACTAGCGGGAACACTGAAGCTTTCTTT. Protein: CASSRTSGNTEAFF.

A few counts support this clonotype. V and J are TRBV25-1 and TRBJ2-1, with D perhaps matching TRBD2 (6 bases). The CDR3 totals 15 residues. Trimming took 5 bases from V and 1 from J, leaving 12 bases between them. CDR1 is MGHDK and CDR2 is SYGVNS in the germline V gene. Here the CDR3 reads CASSPLAKSYNEQFF. CDR3 bases: TGTGCCAGCAGTCCTCTAGCGAAATCCTACAATGAGCAGTTCTTC.

By its share, this clonotype is medium-sized. The rearrangement uses TRBV5-1 and TRBJ2-2; D is possibly TRBD1 (6 bases). Germline CDR1 SGHRS, CDR2 YFSETQ. V was cut by 0 bases and J by 5 bases, with 14 bases left in between. The CDR3 totals 16 residues. The CDR3 sequence: CASSLDPGVETGELFF. Here the CDR3 DNA reads TGCGCCAGCAGCTTGGATCCAGGGGTGGAGACCGGGGAGCTGTTTTTT.

This clonotype was seen a handful of times. The genes are TRBV11-2 and TRBJ2-1; 8 nucleotides agree with TRBD2. Germline CDR1 SGHAT, CDR2 FQNNGV. The CDR3 contains 14 residues. With 5 bases clipped from V and 3 bases from J, the junction kept 3 bases outside the gene matches. The DNA for the CDR3 is TGTGCCAGCAGCCCGGGGGGGGGCTACAATGAGCAGTTCTTC. Translation: CASSPGGGYNEQFF.

This clonotype was counted only a few times. V usage is TRBV9 and J usage is TRBJ1-1, with 8 bases aligning to TRBD1. Trimming took 4 bases from V and 10 from J; bases not matched to a gene: 12. In germline, CDR1 is SGDLS, CDR2 YYNGEE. This CDR3 is built from 14 residues. CDR3 sequence reads: CASSPTPQGAGAFF. For the CDR3, the DNA is TGTGCCAGCAGCCCGACCCCCCAGGGGGCAGGAGCTTTCTTT.

Many counts were recorded for this clonotype. V usage is TRBV20-1 and J usage is TRBJ2-7, with TRBD2 identical over 7 bases. V dropped 5 bases and J dropped 0; count of bases not matched to a gene: 7. CDR3 size: 14 residues. The V gene's germline CDR1 is DFQATT and CDR2 SNEGSKA (reference sequence). CDR3 in DNA: TGCAGTGCTCGCCCCGGGACTAACTCCTACGAGCAGTACTTC. Translation gives CSARPGTNSYEQYF.

This clonotype appeared a few times. The V and J genes are TRBV12-3 or TRBV12-4 and TRBJ1-2; D unclear. V gave up 5 bases and J gave up 8 bases, with 15 bases separating them. CDR3 length: 13 amino acids. The CDR3 spells CASSPPVFNGYTF. CDR3 coding DNA: TGTGCCAGCAGTCCCCCCGTCTTCAACGGCTACACCTTC.

This clonotype was picked up many times. The rearrangement joins TRBV10-1 to TRBJ1-1, with D possibly TRBD1 on 5 matching bases. The CDR3 sequence is 12 residues long. Germline assignment: CDR1 WNHNN and CDR2 SYGVQD (reference sequence). Trimming took 2 bases from V and 8 from J, leaving 9 bases between them. CDR3 loop: CASSEQGREAFF. DNA of the CDR3: TGCGCCAGCAGTGAGCAGGGACGGGAAGCTTTCTTT.

The V gene is TRBV5-4, the J gene TRBJ2-1; a possible D gene is TRBD1 (5 bases). This CDR3 contains 11 residues. Between the trimmed V and J ends, which lost 3 bases and 12 bases, there was a span of 10 bases. CDR1 and CDR2 from the germline V gene are SGHNT and YYREEE (reference sequence). The CDR3 sequence is CASSWGLRQFF. DNA for the CDR3: TGTGCCAGCAGCTGGGGCTTAAGGCAGTTCTTC.

By sample fraction, this clonotype is medium-sized. J is TRBJ2-1 and V is TRBV25-1; either TRBD1 or TRBD2 may supply D (5 bases each). Trimming left V 3 bases short and J 3 bases short, with 15 bases between. The CDR3 loop spans 16 amino acids. Per the germline V gene, CDR1 is MGHDK and CDR2 is SYGVNS. The CDR3 spells CASSDHGTPLYNEQFF. For the CDR3, the DNA is TGTGCCAGCAGTGATCACGGGACCCCCCTCTACAATGAGCAGTTCTTC. The variable domain in full, completed from reference TRBV25-1 and TRBJ2-1, reads EADIYQTPRYLVIGTGKKITLECSQTMGHDKMYWYQQDPGMELHLIHYSYGVNSTEKGDLSSESTVSRIRTEHFPLTLESARPSHTSQYLCASSDHGTPLYNEQFFGPGTRLTVL.

In this sample, this clonotype turned up a few times. This rearrangement joins TRBV13 to TRBJ2-1, with a weak D call TRBD2 (5 bases). This CDR3 spans 14 amino acids. CDR1 and CDR2 from the germline V gene are PRHDT and FYEKMQ (reference sequence). Trimming stripped 4 bases from V and 4 bases from J, with 11 bases between. The DNA for the CDR3 is TGTGCCAGCAGCTGGGGTAGAGGGTACAATGAGCAGTTCTTC. Amino acid sequence: CASSWGRGYNEQFF.

This clonotype was counted once. A much bigger clone sits one base away, suggesting this may be a read error. The CDR3 does not end in the conserved phenylalanine or tryptophan, so this is likely a read error. The chain recombines TRBV6-6 with TRBJ1-4; D gene unclear. CDR1 is MNHNY and CDR2 is SVGAGI in the germline V gene (reference sequence). CDR3 size: 13 residues. V was clipped by 8 bases and J by 4 bases, with 11 bases between them. The CDR3 bases are TGTGCCAGCGGGAACACCTATAATGAAAAACTGTTTGTT. Protein: CASGNTYNEKLFV.

Ten or more counts support this clonotype. Written as DNA, the CDR3 is TGTGCCAGTAGTGGGGGACAAGAGGTTAATCAGCCCCAGCATTTT. Its translation is CASSGGQEVNQPQHF. This rearrangement joins TRBV19 to TRBJ1-5; the D gene is possibly TRBD1 (6 bases). The V end lost 5 bases, the J end lost 4 bases, and 15 bases lay between the germline ends. Germline V gene sequence: CDR1 LNHDA, CDR2 SQIVND (reference sequence). There are 15 residues in the CDR3.

This clonotype was counted many times. The chain uses TRBV5-6 and TRBJ2-7, with a tentative D call TRBD1 (5 bases). V shed 2 bases and J shed 4 bases, with 10 bases lying between them. CDR1 is SGHDT, CDR2 YYEEEE, per germline. CDR3 length: 13 residues. The CDR3 bases are TGTGCCAGCAGCTTCAGACAGACTTACGAGCAGTACTTC. It specifies CASSFRQTYEQYF. Full variable domain (rest looked up from reference TRBV5-6 and TRBJ2-7): DAGVTQSPTHLIKTRGQQVTLRCSPKSGHDTVSWYQQALGQGPQFIFQYYEEEERQRGNFPDRFSGHQFPNYSSELNVNALLLGDSALYLCASSFRQTYEQYFGPGTRLTVT.

Worth noting for this clonotype: No conserved phenylalanine or tryptophan ends this CDR3, so it is likely a read error. The rearrangement links TRBV12-3 or TRBV12-4 to TRBJ1-5, with 7 bases fitting TRBD1. With V trimmed by 3 bases and J by 7 bases, 6 bases remained unmatched. This CDR3 has 14 residues. CDR3 sequence: CASSLQGVRQPQHL. For the CDR3, the DNA is TGTGCCAGCAGTTTGCAGGGGGTTCGGCAGCCCCAGCATCTT.